This T cell receptor beta chain appears in the sequencing data of a study of blood T cells in healthy people across ages. The study recruited healthy Caucasian donors from Russia who were aged roughly 6 to 95. In the case of this clonotype: Its matching antigen is unknown.

A J-beta primer mix and a sample-barcoded 5' primer were used in a second PCR of roughly 6 to 12 cycles. TCRdb ran MiXCR on the 5' RACE reads and lists one entry per CDR3 protein. The repertoire includes some 370,000 distinct CDR3 sequences, approximately 51% of them detected once, and 45% to 65% sits in the top ten. Findings and limits, study-wide: TCR beta diversity per million T cells fell roughly linearly with age.

Deletions cut 0 bases from V and 5 bases from J, with 14 bases between. The V gene's germline CDR1 is DFQATT and CDR2 SNEGSKA (reference sequence). The CDR3 extends over 15 amino acids. The V call is TRBV20-1, the J call TRBJ2-1; D possibly corresponds to TRBD2 (6 bases). Sequenced sample: blood. This receptor was identified in a man aged 55 to 70 in good health. The CDR3 region is CSARDLRGKNNEQFF. CDR3 DNA sequence: TGCAGTGCTAGAGATCTCCGCGGGAAAAACAATGAGCAGTTCTTC.